This T cell receptor (beta chain) stems from a study of blood T cell repertoires in COVID-19. Across the whole study: Nucleic acid was either cDNA or gDNA, and it came from T cells, B-cell-depleted T cells, or PBMCs.

Cohort allocation depended upon clinical history that participants reported. The table lists this clone with a few counts. Germline CDR1 LGHDT, CDR2 YNNKEL (reference sequence). V gave up 4 bases and J gave up 6 bases, with 10 bases separating them. The CDR3 extends over 12 amino acids. Here immunoSEQ multiplex PCR was the method, and the copy in TCRdb shows in-frame clones only, minus some. The sample holds a few hundred thousand clones, approximately 86% seen once. This clonotype was obtained from a woman aged 40 to 50 with acute COVID-19. This chain uses TRBV3-1 (or the pseudogene TRBV3-2) with TRBJ2-7, with D possibly being TRBD1 (5 bases). What was sequenced was PBMCs or T cells enriched from blood (not recorded which). Here the CDR3 DNA reads TGTGCCAGCAGCCCCCAAGGGGCCGAGCAGTACTTC. This sequence encodes CASSPQGAEQYF.